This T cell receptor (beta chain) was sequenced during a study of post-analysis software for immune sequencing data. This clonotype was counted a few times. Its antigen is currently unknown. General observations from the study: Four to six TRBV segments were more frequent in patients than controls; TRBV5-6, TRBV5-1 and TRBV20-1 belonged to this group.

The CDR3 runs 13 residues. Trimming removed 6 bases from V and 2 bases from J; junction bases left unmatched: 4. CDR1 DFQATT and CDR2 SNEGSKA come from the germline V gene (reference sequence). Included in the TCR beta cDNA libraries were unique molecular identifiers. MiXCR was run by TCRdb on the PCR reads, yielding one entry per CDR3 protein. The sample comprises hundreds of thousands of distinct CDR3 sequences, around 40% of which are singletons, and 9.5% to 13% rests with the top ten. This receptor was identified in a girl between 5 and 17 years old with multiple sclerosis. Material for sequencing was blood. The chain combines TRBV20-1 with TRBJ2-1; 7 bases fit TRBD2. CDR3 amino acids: CSAIGLAYNEQFF. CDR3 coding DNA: TGCAGTGCCATTGGACTAGCCTACAATGAGCAGTTCTTC.